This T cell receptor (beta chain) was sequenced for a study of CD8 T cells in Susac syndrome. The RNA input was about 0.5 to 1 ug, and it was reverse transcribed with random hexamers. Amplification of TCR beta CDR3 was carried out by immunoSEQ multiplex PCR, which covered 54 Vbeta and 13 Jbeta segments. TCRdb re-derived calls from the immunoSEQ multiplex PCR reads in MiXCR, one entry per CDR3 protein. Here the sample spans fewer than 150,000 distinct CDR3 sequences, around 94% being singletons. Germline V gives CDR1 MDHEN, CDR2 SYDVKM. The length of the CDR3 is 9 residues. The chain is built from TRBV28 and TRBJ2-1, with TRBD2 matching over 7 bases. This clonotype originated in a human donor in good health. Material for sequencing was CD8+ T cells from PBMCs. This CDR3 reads CASGGEQFF. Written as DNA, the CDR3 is TGTGCATCGGGAGGAGAGCAGTTCTTC.